This T cell receptor (beta chain) emerged from a study of T cell responses to AZD1222 COVID-19 vaccine. As regards this clone: The antigen is unknown.

Second-dose intervals near 4 or 12 weeks were combined. Data came from immunoSEQ multiplex PCR; TCRdb stores just in-frame clones and leaves some out. The table has roughly 120,000 clones, 87% seen once; the top ten hold approximately 2.6%. Germline assignment: CDR1 SGHRS and CDR2 YFSETQ. The length of the CDR3 is 14 residues. V lost 1 base and J lost 2, with 8 bases in between. Overall study findings and caveats: White British ancestry dominated among donors, who included more females, and clonal diversity was possibly underestimated. Spike was spanned by vaccine-associated CD4 TCRs, which were dominant at 160-218 and 743-854. The study found Spike-specific TCR breadth and depth rose after two AZD1222 doses.

Sample: peripheral blood, taken 28 days after the second AZD1222 dose. The V gene is TRBV5-1, the J gene TRBJ2-3; D ambiguous. The sequence was obtained from an adult who received the AZD1222 COVID-19 vaccine. The CDR3 spells CASSLTTFTDTQYF. As DNA, the CDR3 is TGCGCCAGCAGCTTGACCACCTTCACAGATACGCAGTATTTT.